This T cell receptor (beta chain) comes out of a study of blood T cell repertoires in COVID-19. The CDR3 runs 16 residues. J was trimmed by 0 bases and V by 5 bases; bases with no gene match: 7. Looked up from germline, CDR1 is SGHTA and CDR2 is FQGNSA. Only in-frame clones appear in the TCRdb table, and some are missing; sequencing was by immunoSEQ multiplex PCR. The table lists about 150,000 clones, approximately 90% of them singletons. Sequenced input: peripheral blood. This TCR came from an older woman with acute or convalescent COVID-19. The chain has TRBV7-2 and TRBJ1-5; TRBD1 aligns across 7 bases. This CDR3 is CASSPQGTVSNQPQHF. CDR3 in DNA: TGTGCCAGCAGCCCCCAAGGGACAGTTAGCAATCAGCCCCAGCATTTT.